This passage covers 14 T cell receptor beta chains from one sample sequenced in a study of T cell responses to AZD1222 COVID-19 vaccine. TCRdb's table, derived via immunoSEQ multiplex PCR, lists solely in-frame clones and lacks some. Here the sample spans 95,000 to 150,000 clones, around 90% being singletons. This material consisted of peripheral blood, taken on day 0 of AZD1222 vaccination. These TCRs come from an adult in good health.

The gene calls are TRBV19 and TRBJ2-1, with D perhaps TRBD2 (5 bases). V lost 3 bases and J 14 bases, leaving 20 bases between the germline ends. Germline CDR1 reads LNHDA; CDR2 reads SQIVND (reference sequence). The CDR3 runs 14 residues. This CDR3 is CASSMAASDLLKFF. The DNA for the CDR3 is TGTGCCAGTAGTATGGCTGCTTCGGACTTGCTTAAGTTCTTC.

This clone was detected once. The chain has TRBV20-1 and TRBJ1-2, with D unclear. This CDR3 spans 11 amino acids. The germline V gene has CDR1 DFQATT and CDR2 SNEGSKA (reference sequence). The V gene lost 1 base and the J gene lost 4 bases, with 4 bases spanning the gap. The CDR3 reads CSARVAYGYTF. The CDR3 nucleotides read TGCAGTGCTAGAGTGGCCTATGGCTACACCTTC.

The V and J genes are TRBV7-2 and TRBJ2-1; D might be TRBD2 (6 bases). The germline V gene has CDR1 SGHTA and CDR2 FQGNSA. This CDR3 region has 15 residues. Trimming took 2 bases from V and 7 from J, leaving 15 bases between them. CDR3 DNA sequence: TGTGCCAGCAGCTTAAGGTTCAAGGGACTTAATGAGCAGTTCTTC. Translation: CASSLRFKGLNEQFF.

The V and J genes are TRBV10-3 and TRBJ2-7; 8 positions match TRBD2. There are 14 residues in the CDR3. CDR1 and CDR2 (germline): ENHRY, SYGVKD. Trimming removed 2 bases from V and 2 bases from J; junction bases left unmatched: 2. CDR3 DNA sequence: TGTGCCATCAGTGAGCCGGGGGGGACCTACGAGCAGTACTTC. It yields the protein CAISEPGGTYEQYF.

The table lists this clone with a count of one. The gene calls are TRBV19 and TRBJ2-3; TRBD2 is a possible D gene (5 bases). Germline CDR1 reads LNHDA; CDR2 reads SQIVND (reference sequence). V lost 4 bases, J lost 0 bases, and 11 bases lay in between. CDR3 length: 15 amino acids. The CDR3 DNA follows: TGTGCCAGTAGTACATCACGGACTAGCACAGATACGCAGTATTTT. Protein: CASSTSRTSTDTQYF.

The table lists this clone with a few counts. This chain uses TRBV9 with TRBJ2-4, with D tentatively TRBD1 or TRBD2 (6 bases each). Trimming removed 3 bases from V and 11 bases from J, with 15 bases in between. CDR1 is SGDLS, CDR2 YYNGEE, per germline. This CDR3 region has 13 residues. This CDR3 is CASSADDGGLQYF. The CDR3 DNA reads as TGTGCCAGCAGCGCCGACGACGGGGGCCTTCAGTACTTC. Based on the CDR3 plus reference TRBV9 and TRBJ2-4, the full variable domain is DSGVTQTPKHLITATGQRVTLRCSPRSGDLSVYWYQQSLDQGLQFLIQYYNGEERAKGNILERFSAQQFPDLHSELNLSSLELGDSALYFCASSADDGGLQYFGAGTRLSVL.

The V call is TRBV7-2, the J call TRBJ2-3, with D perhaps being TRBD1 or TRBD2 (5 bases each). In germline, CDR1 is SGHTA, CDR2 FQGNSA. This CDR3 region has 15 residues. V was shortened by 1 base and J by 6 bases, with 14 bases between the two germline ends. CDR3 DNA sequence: TGTGCCAGCAGCTTAGTTGGGACCCTCCCCGATACGCAGTATTTT. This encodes CASSLVGTLPDTQYF.

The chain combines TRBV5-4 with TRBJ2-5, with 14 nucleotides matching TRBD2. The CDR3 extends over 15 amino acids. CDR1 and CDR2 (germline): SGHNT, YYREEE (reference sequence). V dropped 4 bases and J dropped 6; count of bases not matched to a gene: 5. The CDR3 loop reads CASSRGTSGGQTQYF. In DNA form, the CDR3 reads TGTGCCAGCAGCCGCGGGACTAGCGGGGGTCAGACCCAGTACTTC.

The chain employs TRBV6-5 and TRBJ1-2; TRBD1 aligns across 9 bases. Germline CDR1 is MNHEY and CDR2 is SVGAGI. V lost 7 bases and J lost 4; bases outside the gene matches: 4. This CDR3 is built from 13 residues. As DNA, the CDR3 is TGTGCCAGCAACAACAGGGGGCTCTATGGCTACACCTTC. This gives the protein CASNNRGLYGYTF.

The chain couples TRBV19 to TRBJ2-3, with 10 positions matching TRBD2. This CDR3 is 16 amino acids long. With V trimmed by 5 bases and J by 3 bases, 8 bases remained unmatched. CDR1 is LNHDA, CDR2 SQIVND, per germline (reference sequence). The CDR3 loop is CASSPGLAGVTDTQYF. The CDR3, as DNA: TGTGCCAGTAGTCCAGGCCTAGCGGGGGTAACAGATACGCAGTATTTT.

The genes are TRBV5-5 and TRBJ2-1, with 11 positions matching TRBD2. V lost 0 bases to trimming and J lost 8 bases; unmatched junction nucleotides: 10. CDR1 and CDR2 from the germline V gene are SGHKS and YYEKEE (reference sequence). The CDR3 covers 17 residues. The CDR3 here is CASSLGPLAGVHDEQFF. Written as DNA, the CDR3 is TGTGCCAGCAGCTTGGGCCCACTAGCGGGAGTACACGATGAGCAGTTCTTC. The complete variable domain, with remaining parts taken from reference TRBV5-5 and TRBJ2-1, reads DAGVTQSPTHLIKTRGQQVTLRCSPISGHKSVSWYQQVLGQGPQFIFQYYEKEERGRGNFPDRFSARQFPNYSSELNVNALLLGDSALYLCASSLGPLAGVHDEQFFGPGTRLTVL.

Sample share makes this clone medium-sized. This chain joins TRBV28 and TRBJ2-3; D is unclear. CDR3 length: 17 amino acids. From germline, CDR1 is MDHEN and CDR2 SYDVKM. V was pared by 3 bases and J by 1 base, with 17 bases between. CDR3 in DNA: TGTGCCAGCAGTTTTTCCCAAGGTTCTGAGGGCACAGATACGCAGTATTTT. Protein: CASSFSQGSEGTDTQYF.

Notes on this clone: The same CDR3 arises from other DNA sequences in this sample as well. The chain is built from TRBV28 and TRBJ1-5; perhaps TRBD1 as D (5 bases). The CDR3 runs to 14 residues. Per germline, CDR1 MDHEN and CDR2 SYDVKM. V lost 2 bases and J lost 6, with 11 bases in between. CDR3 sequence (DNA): TGTGCCAGCAGTTTAGACAGAGTAGGTCAGCCCCAGCATTTT. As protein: CASSLDRVGQPQHF.

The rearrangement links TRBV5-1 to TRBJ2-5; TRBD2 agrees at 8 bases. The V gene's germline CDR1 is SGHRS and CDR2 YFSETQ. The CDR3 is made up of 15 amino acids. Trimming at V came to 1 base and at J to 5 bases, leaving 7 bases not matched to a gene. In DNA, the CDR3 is TGCGCCAGCAGCTTGTCGGGGGGGCCCGAGGAGACCCAGTACTTC. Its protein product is CASSLSGGPEETQYF.